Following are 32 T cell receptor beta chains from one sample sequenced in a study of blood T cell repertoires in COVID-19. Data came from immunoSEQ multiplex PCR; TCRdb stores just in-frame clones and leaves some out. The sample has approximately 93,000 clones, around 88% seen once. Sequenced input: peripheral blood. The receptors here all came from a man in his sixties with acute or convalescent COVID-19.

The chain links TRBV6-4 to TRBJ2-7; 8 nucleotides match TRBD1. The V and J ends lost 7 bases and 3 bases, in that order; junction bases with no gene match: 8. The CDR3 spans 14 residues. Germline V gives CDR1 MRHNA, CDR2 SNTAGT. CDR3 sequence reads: CASISPRGLYEQYF. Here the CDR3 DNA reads TGTGCCAGCATCTCCCCCAGGGGGCTCTACGAGCAGTACTTC.

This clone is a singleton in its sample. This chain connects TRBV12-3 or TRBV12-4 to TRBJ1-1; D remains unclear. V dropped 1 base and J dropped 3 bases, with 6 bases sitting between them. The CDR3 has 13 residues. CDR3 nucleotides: TGTGCCAGCAGTTTAGATCCATACACTGAAGCTTTCTTT. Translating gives CASSLDPYTEAFF.

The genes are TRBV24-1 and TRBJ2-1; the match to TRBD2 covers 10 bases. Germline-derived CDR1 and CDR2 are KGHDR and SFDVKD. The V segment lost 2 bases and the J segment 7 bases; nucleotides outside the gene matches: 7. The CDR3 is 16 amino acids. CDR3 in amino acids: CATSDSLAGALNEQFF. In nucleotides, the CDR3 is TGTGCCACCAGTGATTCTCTAGCGGGGGCCCTGAATGAGCAGTTCTTC.

The CDR3 DNA sequence: TGCGCCAGCAGCTTGGATGCCGCAGGGGTCAACACAGATACGCAGTATTTT. This gives the protein CASSLDAAGVNTDTQYF. V gene TRBV5-1 combines with J gene TRBJ2-3, with a possible D match to TRBD1 (6 bases). CDR1 is SGHRS, CDR2 YFSETQ, per germline. This CDR3 region has 17 residues. The V gene lost 0 bases and the J gene lost 2 bases, with 16 bases spanning the gap. Drawing the rest from reference TRBV5-1 and TRBJ2-3, the complete variable domain is KAGVTQTPRYLIKTRGQQVTLSCSPISGHRSVSWYQQTPGQGLQFLFEYFSETQRNKGNFPGRFSGRQFSNSRSEMNVSTLELGDSALYLCASSLDAAGVNTDTQYFGPGTRLTVL.

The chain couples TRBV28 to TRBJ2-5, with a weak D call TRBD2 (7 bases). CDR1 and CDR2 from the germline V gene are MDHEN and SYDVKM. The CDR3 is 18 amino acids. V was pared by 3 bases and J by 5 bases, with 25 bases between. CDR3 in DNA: TGTGCCAGCAGTTTCCCCTTAGCTTCTGCGGGGGCCGCGGAGACCCAGTACTTC. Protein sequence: CASSFPLASAGAAETQYF.

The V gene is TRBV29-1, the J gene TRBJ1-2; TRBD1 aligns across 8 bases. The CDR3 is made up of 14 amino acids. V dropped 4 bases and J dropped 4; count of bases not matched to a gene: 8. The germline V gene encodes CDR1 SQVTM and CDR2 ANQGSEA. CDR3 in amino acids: CSVVTPGGIYGYTF. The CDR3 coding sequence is TGCAGCGTTGTCACGCCAGGGGGCATCTATGGCTACACCTTC.

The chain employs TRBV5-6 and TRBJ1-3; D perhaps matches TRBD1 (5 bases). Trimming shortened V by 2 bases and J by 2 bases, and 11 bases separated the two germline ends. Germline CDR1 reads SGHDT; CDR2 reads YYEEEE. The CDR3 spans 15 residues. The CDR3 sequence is CASSLAREPGNTIYF. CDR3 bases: TGTGCCAGCAGCTTAGCCAGGGAACCTGGAAACACCATATATTTT.

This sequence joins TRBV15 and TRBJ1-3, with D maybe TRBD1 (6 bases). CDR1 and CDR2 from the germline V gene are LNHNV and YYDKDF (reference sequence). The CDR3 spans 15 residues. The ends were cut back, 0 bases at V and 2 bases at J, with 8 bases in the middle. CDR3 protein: CATSRDPGAGNTIYF. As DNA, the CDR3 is TGTGCCACCAGCAGAGATCCAGGGGCTGGAAACACCATATATTTT.

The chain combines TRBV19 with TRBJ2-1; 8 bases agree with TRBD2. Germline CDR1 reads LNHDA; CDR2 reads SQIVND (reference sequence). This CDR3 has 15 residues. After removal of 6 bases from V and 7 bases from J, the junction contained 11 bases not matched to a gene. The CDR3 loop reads CASRNQAGASNEQFF. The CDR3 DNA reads TGTGCCAGTAGAAACCAAGCGGGAGCCTCGAATGAGCAGTTCTTC.

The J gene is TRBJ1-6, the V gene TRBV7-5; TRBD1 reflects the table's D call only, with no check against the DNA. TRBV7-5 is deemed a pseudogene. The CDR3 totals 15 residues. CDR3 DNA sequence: TGTGTCAGAAGCGCGGACAGAAGAGCTAATTCACCCCTCCACTTT. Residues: CVRSADRRANSPLHF.

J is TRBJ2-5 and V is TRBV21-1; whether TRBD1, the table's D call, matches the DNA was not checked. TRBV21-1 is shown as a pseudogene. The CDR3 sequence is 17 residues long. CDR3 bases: TGTGCCAGCAGCCGCACGGACAGGGGCAGGTGGCAAGAGACCCAGTACTTC. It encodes CASSRTDRGRWQETQYF.

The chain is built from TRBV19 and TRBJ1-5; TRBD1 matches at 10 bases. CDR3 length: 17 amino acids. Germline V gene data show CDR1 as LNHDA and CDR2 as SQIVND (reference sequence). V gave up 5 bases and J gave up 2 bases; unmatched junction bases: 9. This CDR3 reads CASSLRDRGWGNQPQHF. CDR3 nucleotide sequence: TGTGCCAGTAGTCTCCGGGACAGGGGTTGGGGCAATCAGCCCCAGCATTTT.

CDR3 coding DNA: TGTGCCAGCAGCTCACCCCGGGGTGCTGTTTACGAGCAGTACTTC. It yields the protein CASSSPRGAVYEQYF. V is TRBV7-2 and J is TRBJ2-7; D might be TRBD2 (5 bases). Trimming stripped 4 bases from V and 4 bases from J, with 17 bases between. The CDR3 is 15 residues long. Looked up from germline, CDR1 is SGHTA and CDR2 is FQGNSA.

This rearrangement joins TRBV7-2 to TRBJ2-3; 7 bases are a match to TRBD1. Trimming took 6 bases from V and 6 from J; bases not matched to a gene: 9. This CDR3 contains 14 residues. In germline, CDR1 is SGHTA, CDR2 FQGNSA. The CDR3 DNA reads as TGTGCCAGCAGGATCCGGACAGGCCTCGATACGCAGTATTTT. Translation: CASRIRTGLDTQYF.

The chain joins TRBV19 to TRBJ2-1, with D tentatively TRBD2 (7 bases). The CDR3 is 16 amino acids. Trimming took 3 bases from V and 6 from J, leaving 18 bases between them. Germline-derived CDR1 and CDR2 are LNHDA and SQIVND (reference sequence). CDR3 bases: TGTGCCAGTAGTATTTACAGGGTCGGGAGGTTCAATGAGCAGTTCTTC. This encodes CASSIYRVGRFNEQFF. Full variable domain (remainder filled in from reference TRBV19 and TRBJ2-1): DGGITQSPKYLFRKEGQNVTLSCEQNLNHDAMYWYRQDPGQGLRLIYYSQIVNDFQKGDIAEGYSVSREKKESFPLTVTSAQKNPTAFYLCASSIYRVGRFNEQFFGPGTRLTVL.

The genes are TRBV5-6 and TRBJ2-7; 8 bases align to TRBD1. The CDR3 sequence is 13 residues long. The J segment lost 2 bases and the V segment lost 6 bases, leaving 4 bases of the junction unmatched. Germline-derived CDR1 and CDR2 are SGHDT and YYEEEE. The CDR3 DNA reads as TGTGCCAGCATTGCACAGGGGGCCTACGAGCAGTACTTC. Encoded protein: CASIAQGAYEQYF.

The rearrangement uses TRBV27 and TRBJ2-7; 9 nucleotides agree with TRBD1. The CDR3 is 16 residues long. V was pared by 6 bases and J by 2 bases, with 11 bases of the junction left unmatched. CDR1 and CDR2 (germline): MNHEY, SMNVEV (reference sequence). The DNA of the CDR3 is TGTGCCAGCAGCCCCACTACAGGGGGCCGTACCTACGAGCAGTACTTC. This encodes CASSPTTGGRTYEQYF.

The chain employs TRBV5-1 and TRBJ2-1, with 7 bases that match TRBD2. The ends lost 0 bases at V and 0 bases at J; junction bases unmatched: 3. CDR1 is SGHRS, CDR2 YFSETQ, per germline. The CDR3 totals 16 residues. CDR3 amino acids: CASSLEAGVSYNEQFF. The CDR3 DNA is TGCGCCAGCAGCTTGGAGGCGGGAGTCTCCTACAATGAGCAGTTCTTC.

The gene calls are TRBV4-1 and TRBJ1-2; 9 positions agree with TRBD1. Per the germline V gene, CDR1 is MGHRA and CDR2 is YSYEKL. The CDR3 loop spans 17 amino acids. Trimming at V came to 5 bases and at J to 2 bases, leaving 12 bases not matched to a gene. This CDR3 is CASSAQVGDRENYGYTF. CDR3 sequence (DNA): TGCGCCAGCAGCGCACAAGTTGGGGACAGGGAAAACTATGGCTACACCTTC.

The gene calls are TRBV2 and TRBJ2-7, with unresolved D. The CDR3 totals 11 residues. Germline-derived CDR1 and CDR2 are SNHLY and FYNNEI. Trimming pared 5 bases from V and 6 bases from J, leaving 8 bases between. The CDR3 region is CASSFSFEQYF. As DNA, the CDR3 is TGTGCCAGCAGTTTTTCGTTCGAGCAGTACTTC.

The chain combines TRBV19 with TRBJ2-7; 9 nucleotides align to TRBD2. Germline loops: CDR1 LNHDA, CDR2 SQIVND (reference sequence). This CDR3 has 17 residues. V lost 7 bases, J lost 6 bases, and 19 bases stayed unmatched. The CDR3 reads CASTDTAGTSLSGEQYF. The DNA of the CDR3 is TGTGCCAGTACCGACACCGCCGGGACTAGCCTTTCTGGCGAGCAGTACTTC.

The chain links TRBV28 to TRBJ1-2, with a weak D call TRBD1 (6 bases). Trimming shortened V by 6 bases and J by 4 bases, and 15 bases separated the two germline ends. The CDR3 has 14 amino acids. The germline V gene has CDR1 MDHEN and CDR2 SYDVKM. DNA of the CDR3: TGTGCCAGCAGACCCGTACAGGGCGCCTATGGCTACACCTTC. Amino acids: CASRPVQGAYGYTF.

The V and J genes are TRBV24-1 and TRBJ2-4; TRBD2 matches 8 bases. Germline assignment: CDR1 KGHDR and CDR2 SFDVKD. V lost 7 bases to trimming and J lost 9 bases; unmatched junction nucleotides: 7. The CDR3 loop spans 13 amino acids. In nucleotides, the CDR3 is TGTGCCACCAGAGCCGGGGGGGGAGGCATTCAGTACTTC. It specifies CATRAGGGGIQYF.

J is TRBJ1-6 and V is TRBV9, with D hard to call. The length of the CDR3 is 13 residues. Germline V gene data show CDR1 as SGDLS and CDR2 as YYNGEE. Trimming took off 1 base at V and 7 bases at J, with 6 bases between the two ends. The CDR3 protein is CASSVLFNSPLHF. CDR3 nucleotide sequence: TGTGCCAGCAGCGTATTATTCAATTCACCCCTCCACTTT.

CDR3 residues: CASSQVPETGYTF. The CDR3 nucleotides read TGTGCCAGCAGCCAAGTCCCAGAAACTGGCTACACCTTC. This chain connects TRBV3-1 (or the pseudogene TRBV3-2) to TRBJ1-2; D remains unclear. Germline CDR1 and CDR2: LGHDT and YNNKEL (reference sequence). The CDR3 is 13 amino acids. Trimming stripped 1 base from V and 7 bases from J, with 10 bases between.

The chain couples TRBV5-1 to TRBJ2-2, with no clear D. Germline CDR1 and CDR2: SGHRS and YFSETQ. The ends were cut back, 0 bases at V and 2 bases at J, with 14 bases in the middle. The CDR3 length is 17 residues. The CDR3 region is CASSLAAASVNTGELFF. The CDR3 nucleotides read TGCGCCAGCAGCTTGGCCGCGGCGTCGGTAAACACCGGGGAGCTGTTTTTT.

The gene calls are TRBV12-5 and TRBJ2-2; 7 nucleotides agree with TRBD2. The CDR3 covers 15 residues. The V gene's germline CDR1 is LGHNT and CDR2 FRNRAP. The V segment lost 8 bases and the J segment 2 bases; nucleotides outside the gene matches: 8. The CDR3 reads CASSPAGSNTGELFF. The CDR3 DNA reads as TGTGCTAGTTCCCCAGCGGGGTCCAACACCGGGGAGCTGTTTTTT.

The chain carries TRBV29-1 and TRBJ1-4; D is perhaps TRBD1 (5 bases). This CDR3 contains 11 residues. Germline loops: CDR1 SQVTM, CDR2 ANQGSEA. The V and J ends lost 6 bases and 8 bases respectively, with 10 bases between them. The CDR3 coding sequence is TGCAGCGTGAGCGGGGGGGAAAAACTGTTTTTT. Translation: CSVSGGEKLFF.

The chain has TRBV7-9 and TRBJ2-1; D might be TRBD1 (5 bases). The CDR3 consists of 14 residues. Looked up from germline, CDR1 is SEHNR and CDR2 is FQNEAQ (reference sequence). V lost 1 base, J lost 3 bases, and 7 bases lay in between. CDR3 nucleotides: TGTGCCAGCAGCTTAGGGACAAGCTACAATGAGCAGTTCTTC. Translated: CASSLGTSYNEQFF. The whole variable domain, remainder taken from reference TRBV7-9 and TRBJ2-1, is DTGVSQNPRHKITKRGQNVTFRCDPISEHNRLYWYRQTLGQGPEFLTYFQNEAQLEKSRLLSDRFSAERPKGSFSTLEIQRTEQGDSAMYLCASSLGTSYNEQFFGPGTRLTVL.

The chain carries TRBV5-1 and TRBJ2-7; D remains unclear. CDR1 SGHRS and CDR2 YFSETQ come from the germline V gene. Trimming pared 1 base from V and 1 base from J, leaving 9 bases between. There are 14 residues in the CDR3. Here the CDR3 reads CASSLSAGSYEQYF. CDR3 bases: TGCGCCAGCAGCTTGTCAGCAGGTTCCTACGAGCAGTACTTC.

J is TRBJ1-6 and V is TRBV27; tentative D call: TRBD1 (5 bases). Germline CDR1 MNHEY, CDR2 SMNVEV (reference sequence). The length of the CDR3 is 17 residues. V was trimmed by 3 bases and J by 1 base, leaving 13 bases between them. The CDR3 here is CASSFAGISSYNSPLHF. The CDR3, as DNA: TGTGCCAGCAGTTTTGCAGGGATTAGTTCCTATAATTCACCCCTCCACTTT.

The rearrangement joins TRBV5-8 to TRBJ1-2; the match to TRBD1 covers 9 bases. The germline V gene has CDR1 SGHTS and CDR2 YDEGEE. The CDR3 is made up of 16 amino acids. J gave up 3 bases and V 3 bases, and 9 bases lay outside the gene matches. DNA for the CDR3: TGTGCCAGCAGCTCAAAAAACAGGGGGCTGTACTATGGCTACACCTTC. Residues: CASSSKNRGLYYGYTF.